The clone carrying this T cell receptor (beta chain) was observed a single time. Its antigen remains unidentified. The data are from a study of T cell responses to AZD1222 COVID-19 vaccine. Study-wide results and caveats: At study baseline, merely six AZD1222 recipients were seropositive.

This CDR3 is built from 16 residues. V lost 4 bases and J lost 0, with 15 bases in between. Germline assignment: CDR1 SGHNT and CDR2 YYREEE (reference sequence). TCRdb's table, derived via immunoSEQ multiplex PCR, lists solely in-frame clones and lacks some. The sample yields about 130,000 clones, about 87% seen once. This specimen consisted of peripheral blood, obtained on day 0 of AZD1222 vaccination. J is TRBJ2-3 and V is TRBV5-4, with D tentatively TRBD1 (5 bases). The TCR sequence derives from an adult in good health. CDR3 residues: CASSRADRASTDTQYF. In DNA, the CDR3 is TGTGCCAGCAGCCGAGCCGACAGAGCCAGCACAGATACGCAGTATTTT.